One sample yielded the 5 T cell receptor beta chains listed below, sequenced in a study of T cell responses to AZD1222 COVID-19 vaccine. Assay used: immunoSEQ multiplex PCR; TCRdb lists only in-frame clones, some missing. The sample has 90,000 to 110,000 clones, roughly nine tenths seen once. Sequenced material: peripheral blood, taken on day 0 of AZD1222 vaccination. The receptors were gathered from an adult in good health.

The CDR3 DNA follows: TGTGCCACCAGTGATCCAATGGACAGGTATCAGCCCCAGCATTTT. Translating gives CATSDPMDRYQPQHF. J is TRBJ1-5 and V is TRBV24-1; 7 nucleotides agree with TRBD1. This CDR3 spans 15 amino acids. CDR1 and CDR2 from the germline V gene are KGHDR and SFDVKD. Trimming took 3 bases from V and 5 from J; bases not matched to a gene: 6.

The J gene is TRBJ1-5, the V gene TRBV6-6, with 8 bases lining up with TRBD1. Per germline, CDR1 MNHNY and CDR2 SVGAGI (reference sequence). This CDR3 is built from 16 residues. V shed 2 bases, J shed 4 bases, and the junction held 7 bases outside the gene matches. CDR3 nucleotide sequence: TGTGCCAGCAGTTACCACGGTGGACAGGGAAATCAGCCCCAGCATTTT. Translated: CASSYHGGQGNQPQHF.

The chain links TRBV28 to TRBJ2-7; the D gene is possibly TRBD1 (5 bases). In germline, CDR1 is MDHEN, CDR2 SYDVKM. Between the trimmed V and J ends, which lost 6 bases and 1 base, there was a span of 13 bases. The CDR3 totals 14 residues. The CDR3 sequence: CASRTQEYSYEQYF. CDR3 DNA: TGTGCCAGCAGGACACAGGAGTATTCCTACGAGCAGTACTTC.

This rearrangement joins TRBV5-1 to TRBJ1-2, with D perhaps TRBD1 (5 bases). Trimming pared 1 base from V and 8 bases from J, leaving 15 bases between. Germline V CDR1 and CDR2: SGHRS, YFSETQ. The CDR3 length is 14 residues. CDR3 sequence: CASSLSGGVEGYTF. CDR3 coding DNA: TGCGCCAGCAGCTTGAGCGGAGGGGTAGAAGGCTACACCTTC.

The CDR3 DNA follows: TGTGCCAGCAGCTACCCCACTAGCGGGGAGACCCAGTACTTC. The encoded protein is CASSYPTSGETQYF. The rearrangement joins TRBV7-9 to TRBJ2-5; 9 bases match TRBD2. The trim removed 4 bases at V and 5 bases at J, leaving 5 bases unmatched. The CDR3 is made up of 14 amino acids. CDR1 is SEHNR, CDR2 FQNEAQ, per germline (reference sequence).